The rows below give T cell receptor beta chains drawn from one sample of a study of response to subunit inactivated influenza vaccine. MiXCR, applied by TCRdb to the RT-PCR reads, yields one record per CDR3 protein. The data show roughly 500,000 distinct CDR3 sequences, roughly a quarter seen once. These same data were also listed under a study on T cells expressing NK-cell markers.

This specimen was CD4+ T cells sorted from PBMCs, taken 11 to 12 days after vaccination. The receptor source for this set is a man aged 50 or older who received an inactivated influenza vaccine. Both conserved end residues are part of each CDR3. D genes are given only for firm matches. A clone size is listed for some rows: how often the clone was seen (once, few, many), or a class if it is expanded.

cdr3_aa cdr3_nt clone_size j_call v_call d_call
CATSRDRLAGAPDTQYF TGTGCCACCAGCAGAGATCGACTAGCGGGAGCCCCAGATACGCAGTATTTT few TRBJ2-3 TRBV15 TRBD2
CSARDSGRVCYEQYF TGCAGTGCTAGAGATAGCGGGAGGGTTTGCTACGAGCAGTACTTC NA TRBJ2-7 TRBV20-1 TRBD2
CSARERPGLAENTGELFF TGCAGTGCTAGGGAAAGGCCGGGACTAGCGGAGAACACCGGGGAGCTGTTTTTT few TRBJ2-2 TRBV20-1 TRBD2
CAISESTSGRANIQYF TGTGCCATCAGTGAGTCGACTAGCGGGAGGGCAAACATTCAGTACTTC few TRBJ2-4 TRBV10-3 TRBD2
CASEDTIDTQYF TGTGCCAGCGAGGACACCATAGATACGCAGTATTTT few TRBJ2-3 TRBV11-2 NA
CASRPRNGNTEAFF TGTGCCAGCCGCCCCCGGAACGGTAACACTGAAGCTTTCTTT NA TRBJ1-1 TRBV27 NA
CASSPWTGGFSSPLHF TGTGCCAGCAGCCCCTGGACAGGGGGCTTTTCTTCACCCCTCCACTTT NA TRBJ1-6 TRBV7-2 TRBD1
CASSSDRGPYTEAFF TGTGCCAGCAGCTCGGACAGGGGGCCTTACACTGAAGCTTTCTTT NA TRBJ1-1 TRBV7-2 TRBD1
CSATAPGRGQTEAFF TGCAGTGCTACGGCACCGGGCAGGGGGCAAACTGAAGCTTTCTTT many TRBJ1-1 TRBV20-1 TRBD1
CASSHGVGLDEQYF TGTGCCAGCTCCCACGGTGTGGGGCTTGACGAGCAGTACTTC few TRBJ2-7 TRBV18 NA
CASTLWGGANVLTF TGTGCCAGCACCTTGTGGGGCGGGGCCAACGTCCTGACTTTC NA TRBJ2-6 TRBV12-3/TRBV12-4 NA
CASSLGVSRTGYTF TGTGCCAGCAGCTTAGGGGTGTCCCGGACCGGCTACACCTTC NA TRBJ1-2 TRBV7-2 NA
CSARGLAGFQETQYF TGCAGTGCTAGGGGACTAGCGGGGTTCCAAGAGACCCAGTACTTC NA TRBJ2-5 TRBV20-1 TRBD2
CASSLGRLGGYEQYF TGTGCCAGCAGCTTAGGGCGGTTAGGGGGCTACGAGCAGTACTTC few TRBJ2-7 TRBV11-2 NA
CASSQGQVLSTDTQYF TGCGCCAGCAGCCAAGGACAGGTACTGAGCACAGATACGCAGTATTTT NA TRBJ2-3 TRBV4-3 NA
CASSYYRTVYEQYF TGTGCCAGCAGTTACTATCGGACCGTCTACGAGCAGTACTTC few TRBJ2-7 TRBV6-2/TRBV6-3 NA
CASSQGTEGNYNEQFF TGTGCCAGCAGCCAAGGCACGGAGGGGAACTACAATGAGCAGTTCTTC NA TRBJ2-1 TRBV3-1 NA
CASSYPLTGGANGYTF TGTGCCAGCAGTTACCCCCTGACAGGGGGCGCGAATGGCTACACCTTC many TRBJ1-2 TRBV12-3/TRBV12-4 TRBD1
CASSKGASLSYNEQFF TGTGCCAGCAGCAAAGGGGCTAGCCTCTCCTACAATGAGCAGTTCTTC NA TRBJ2-1 TRBV21-1 NA
CASSPSMSGGAWETQYF TGTGCCAGCAGCCCATCCATGAGCGGGGGGGCCTGGGAGACCCAGTACTTC few TRBJ2-5 TRBV7-2 TRBD2
CASSYSRNEQFF TGCGCCAGCAGCTACAGCCGGAATGAGCAGTTCTTC NA TRBJ2-1 TRBV5-1 NA
CAISERGSGELFF TGTGCCATCAGTGAGAGGGGATCCGGGGAGCTGTTTTTT NA TRBJ2-2 TRBV10-3 NA
CSARLAGLTDTQYF TGCAGTGCCCGACTAGCGGGGCTCACAGATACGCAGTATTTT NA TRBJ2-3 TRBV20-1 TRBD2
CASSTQATGARNEQFF TGTGCCAGCAGCACCCAGGCTACAGGGGCTAGGAATGAGCAGTTCTTC NA TRBJ2-1 TRBV7-9 TRBD1
CASSYRQSSPLHF TGTGCCAGCAGTTACCGACAGTCTTCACCCCTCCACTTT few TRBJ1-6 TRBV6-5 NA
CASSNDRAFWETQYF TGTGCCAGCAGCAATGACAGGGCCTTTTGGGAGACCCAGTACTTC few TRBJ2-5 TRBV12-3/TRBV12-4 TRBD1
CASSKVDRGVDTQYF TGTGCCAGCAGCAAAGTCGACAGGGGGGTAGATACGCAGTATTTT few TRBJ2-3 TRBV21-1 NA
CASSLGGPMTYQETQYF TGTGCCAGCAGCTTGGGGGGGCCGATGACGTACCAAGAGACCCAGTACTTC NA TRBJ2-5 TRBV5-6 NA
CSVDVRKFSTDTQYF TGCAGCGTTGACGTCAGAAAATTCAGCACAGATACGCAGTATTTT NA TRBJ2-3 TRBV29-1 NA
CACSFMEEETQYF TGTGCCTGCAGTTTTATGGAGGAGGAGACCCAGTACTTC NA TRBJ2-5 TRBV12-3/TRBV12-4 NA
CASSLDRDTEAFF TGCGCCAGCAGCTTGGACAGGGACACTGAAGCTTTCTTT many TRBJ1-1 TRBV5-1 NA
CSVNLGGGEKLFF TGCAGCGTCAATCTTGGGGGAGGAGAAAAACTGTTTTTT many TRBJ1-4 TRBV29-1 NA
CASSFPLSGSLDEQFF TGTGCCAGCAGTTTTCCTCTGAGCGGGAGTCTGGATGAGCAGTTCTTC few TRBJ2-1 TRBV28 TRBD2